This TCR beta chain was documented in a study of blood T cell repertoires in COVID-19. Whole-study context: Both acute and convalescent COVID-19 samples were obtained from the United States, Italy and Spain. In each case, the material was cDNA or gDNA derived from T cells, B-cell-depleted T cells, or PBMCs.

Original analysis: For nucleated cells, counts were estimated from reference gene primer amplification. Sequencing was performed with immunoSEQ multiplex PCR; in TCRdb, only in-frame clones are kept and a portion is missing. That table supplies the V and J calls and clone size; D and trimming were determined from the DNA. Among over 250,000 clones, approximately 83% were seen once, and the ten largest hold 9.5% to 12%. V lost 7 bases to trimming and J lost 6 bases; unmatched junction nucleotides: 16. The CDR3 is 17 amino acids. CDR1 is LNHDA, CDR2 SQIVND, per germline (reference sequence). The clonotype comes from a woman in her 70s with acute or convalescent COVID-19. What was sequenced was peripheral blood. The gene calls are TRBV19 and TRBJ2-2, with 8 bases matching TRBD2. The CDR3 reads CASTPLFSGGGAGELFF. The CDR3 DNA reads TGTGCCAGTACCCCGCTTTTTTCGGGGGGGGGCGCCGGGGAGCTGTTTTTT.